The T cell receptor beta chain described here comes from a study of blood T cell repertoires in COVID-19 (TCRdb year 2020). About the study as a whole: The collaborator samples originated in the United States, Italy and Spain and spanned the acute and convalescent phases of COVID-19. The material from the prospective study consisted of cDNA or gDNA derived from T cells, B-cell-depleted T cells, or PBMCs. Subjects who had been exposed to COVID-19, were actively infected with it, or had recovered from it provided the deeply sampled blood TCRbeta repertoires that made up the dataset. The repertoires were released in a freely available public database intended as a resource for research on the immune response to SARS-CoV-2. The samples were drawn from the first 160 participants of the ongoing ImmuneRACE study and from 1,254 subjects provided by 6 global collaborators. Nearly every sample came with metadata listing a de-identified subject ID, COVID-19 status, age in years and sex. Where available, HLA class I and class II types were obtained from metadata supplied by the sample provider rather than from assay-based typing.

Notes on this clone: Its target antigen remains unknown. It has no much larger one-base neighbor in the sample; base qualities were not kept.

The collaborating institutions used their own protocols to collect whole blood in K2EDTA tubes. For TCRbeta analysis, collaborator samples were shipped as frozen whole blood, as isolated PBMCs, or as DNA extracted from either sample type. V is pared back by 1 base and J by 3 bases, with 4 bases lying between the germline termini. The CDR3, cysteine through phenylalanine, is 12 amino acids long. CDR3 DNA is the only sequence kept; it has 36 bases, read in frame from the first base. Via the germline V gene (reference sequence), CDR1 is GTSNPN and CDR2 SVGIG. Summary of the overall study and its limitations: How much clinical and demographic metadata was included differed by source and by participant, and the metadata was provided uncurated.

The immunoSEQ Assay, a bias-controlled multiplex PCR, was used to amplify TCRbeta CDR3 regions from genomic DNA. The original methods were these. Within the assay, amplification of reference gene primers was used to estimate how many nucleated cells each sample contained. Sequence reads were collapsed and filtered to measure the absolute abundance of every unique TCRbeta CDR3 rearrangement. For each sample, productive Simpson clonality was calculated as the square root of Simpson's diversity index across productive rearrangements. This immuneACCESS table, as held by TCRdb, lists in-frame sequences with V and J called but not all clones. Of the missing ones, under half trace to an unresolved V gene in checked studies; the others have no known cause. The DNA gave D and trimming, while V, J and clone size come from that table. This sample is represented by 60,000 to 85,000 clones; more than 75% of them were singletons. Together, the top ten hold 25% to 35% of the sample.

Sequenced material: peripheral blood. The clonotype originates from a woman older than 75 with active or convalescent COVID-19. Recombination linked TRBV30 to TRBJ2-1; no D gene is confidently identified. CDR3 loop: CAWSEYYNEQFF. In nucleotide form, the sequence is TGTGCCTGGAGTGAATACTACAATGAGCAGTTCTTC. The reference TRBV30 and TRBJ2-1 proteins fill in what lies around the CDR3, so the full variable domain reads SQTIHQWPATLVQPVGSPLSLECTVEGTSNPNLYWYRQAAGRGLQLLFYSVGIGQISSEVPQNLSASRPQDRQFILSSKKLLLSDSGFYLCAWSEYYNEQFFGPGTRLTVL.